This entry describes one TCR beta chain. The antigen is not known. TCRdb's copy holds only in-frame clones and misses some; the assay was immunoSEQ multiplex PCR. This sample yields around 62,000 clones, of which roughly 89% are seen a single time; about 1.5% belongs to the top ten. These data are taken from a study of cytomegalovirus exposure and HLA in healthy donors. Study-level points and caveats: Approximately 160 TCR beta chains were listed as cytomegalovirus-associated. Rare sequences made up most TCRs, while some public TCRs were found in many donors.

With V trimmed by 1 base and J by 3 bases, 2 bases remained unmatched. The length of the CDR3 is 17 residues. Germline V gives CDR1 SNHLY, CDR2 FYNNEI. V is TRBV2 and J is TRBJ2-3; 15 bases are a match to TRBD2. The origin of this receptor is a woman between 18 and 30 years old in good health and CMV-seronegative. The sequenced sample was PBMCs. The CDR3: CASSEGGLAGGTDTQYF. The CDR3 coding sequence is TGTGCCAGCAGTGAAGGGGGACTAGCGGGGGGAACAGATACGCAGTATTTT.